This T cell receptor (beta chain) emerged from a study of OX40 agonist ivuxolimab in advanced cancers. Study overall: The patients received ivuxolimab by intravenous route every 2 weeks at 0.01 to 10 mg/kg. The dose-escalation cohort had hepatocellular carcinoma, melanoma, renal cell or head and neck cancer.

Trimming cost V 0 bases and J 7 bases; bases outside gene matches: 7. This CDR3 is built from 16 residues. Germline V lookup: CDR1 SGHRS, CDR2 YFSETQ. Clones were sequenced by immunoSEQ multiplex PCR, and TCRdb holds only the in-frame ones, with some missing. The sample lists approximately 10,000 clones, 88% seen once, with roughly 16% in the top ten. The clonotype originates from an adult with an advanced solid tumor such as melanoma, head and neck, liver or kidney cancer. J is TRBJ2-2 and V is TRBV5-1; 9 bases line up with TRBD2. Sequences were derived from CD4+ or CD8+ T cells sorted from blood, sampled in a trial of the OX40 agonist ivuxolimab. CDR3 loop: CASSLGGSGSNGELFF. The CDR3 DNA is TGCGCCAGCAGCTTGGGTGGTAGCGGGAGCAACGGGGAGCTGTTTTTT.